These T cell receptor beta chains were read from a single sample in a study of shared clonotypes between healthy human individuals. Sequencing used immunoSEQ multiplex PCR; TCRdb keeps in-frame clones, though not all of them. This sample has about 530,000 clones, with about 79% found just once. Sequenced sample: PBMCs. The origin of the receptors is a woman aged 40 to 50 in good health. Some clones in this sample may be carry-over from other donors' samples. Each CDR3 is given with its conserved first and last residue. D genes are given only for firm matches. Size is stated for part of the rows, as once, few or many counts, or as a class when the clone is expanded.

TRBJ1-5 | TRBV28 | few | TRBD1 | TGTGCCAGCAGTTTTACAGGGGGCCTTCAGCCCCAGCATTTT | CASSFTGGLQPQHF
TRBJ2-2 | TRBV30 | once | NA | TGTGCCTGGAGTGCCTCACCAACCGGGGAGCTGTTTTTT | CAWSASPTGELFF
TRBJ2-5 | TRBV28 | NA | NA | TGTGCCAGCAGTTTATCGGGCCTGAAGGGGGACCAAGAGACCCAGTACTTC | CASSLSGLKGDQETQYF
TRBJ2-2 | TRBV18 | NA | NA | TGTGCCAGCTCACCGTCGCGTCGTGCAGAAAACGGGGAGCTGTTTTTT | CASSPSRRAENGELFF
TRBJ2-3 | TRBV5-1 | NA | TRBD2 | TGCGCCAGCAGCCCACGACTAGCGGGAGATGGGACAGATACGCAGTATTTT | CASSPRLAGDGTDTQYF
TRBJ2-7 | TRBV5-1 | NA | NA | TGCGCCAGCAGCTTGGGACAGACTGCTTCCTACGAGCAGTACTTC | CASSLGQTASYEQYF
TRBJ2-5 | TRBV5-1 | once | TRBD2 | TGCGCCAGGAATCTTCAAACTAGCGGGAGGGGGGAGACCCAGTACTTC | CARNLQTSGRGETQYF
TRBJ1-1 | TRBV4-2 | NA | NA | TGTGCCAGCAGCACACAATTAGAGGGGACTGAAGCTTTCTTT | CASSTQLEGTEAFF
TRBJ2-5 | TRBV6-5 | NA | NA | TGTGCCAGCAGTCCGGGAGTGCGAGAGACCCAGTACTTC | CASSPGVRETQYF
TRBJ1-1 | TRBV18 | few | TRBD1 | TGTGCCAGCTCACCAAGAAGGGACAGTGACACTGAAGCTTTCTTT | CASSPRRDSDTEAFF
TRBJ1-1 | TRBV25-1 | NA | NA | TGTGCCAGCAATACAGGGTTGGACACTGAAGCTTTCTTT | CASNTGLDTEAFF
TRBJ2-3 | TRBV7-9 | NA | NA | TGTGCCAGCAGCTCTTTCCAGAGCACAGATACGCAGTATTTT | CASSSFQSTDTQYF
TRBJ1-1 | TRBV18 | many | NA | TGTGCCAGCTCGCAGGGCCCGAACACTGAAGCTTTCTTT | CASSQGPNTEAFF
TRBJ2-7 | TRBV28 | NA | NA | TGTGCCAGCAGTTTGCTCGATAGCTACTACGAGCAGTACTTC | CASSLLDSYYEQYF
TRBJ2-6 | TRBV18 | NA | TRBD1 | TGTGCCAGCTCACCGACAGGGTACTCTGGGGCCAACGTCCTGACTTTC | CASSPTGYSGANVLTF
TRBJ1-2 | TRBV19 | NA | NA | TGTGCCAGTAGGAAGCAGGGGAACTATGGCTACACCTTC | CASRKQGNYGYTF
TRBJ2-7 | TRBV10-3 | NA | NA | TGTGCCATCAGATACGAGCAGTACTTC | CAIRYEQYF
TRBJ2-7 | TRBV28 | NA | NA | TGTGCCAGCAGCCCCCCTTCTTTAGCCTACGAGCAGTACTTC | CASSPPSLAYEQYF
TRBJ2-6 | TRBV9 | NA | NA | TGTGCCAGCAGCGTAGAGGGGGCGGGAGGGGCCAACGTCCTGACTTTC | CASSVEGAGGANVLTF
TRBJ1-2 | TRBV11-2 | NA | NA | TGTGCCAGCAGCAAACGGACGGGGAACTATGGCTACACCTTC | CASSKRTGNYGYTF
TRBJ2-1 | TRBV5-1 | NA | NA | TGCGCCAGCAGCACCGCCGGGACAGCGGGGAATGAGCAGTTCTTC | CASSTAGTAGNEQFF
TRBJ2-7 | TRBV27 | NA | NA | TGTGCCAGCAGTCCCGGGGCTAGTTCTTACGAGCAGTACTTC | CASSPGASSYEQYF
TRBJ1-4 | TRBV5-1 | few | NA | TGCGCCAGCCGCCGACAGCCAACTAATGAAAAACTGTTTTTT | CASRRQPTNEKLFF
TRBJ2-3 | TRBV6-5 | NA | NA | TGTGCCAGCAGTTACCGGGTGCGCAGCACAGATACGCAGTATTTT | CASSYRVRSTDTQYF
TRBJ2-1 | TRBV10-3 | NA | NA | TGTGCCCTAGGGGCGGGGAATGAGCAGTTCTTC | CALGAGNEQFF
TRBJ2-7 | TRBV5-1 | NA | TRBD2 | TGCGCCAGCAGCTTGGCCGGACTAGCGGGAGAAGAGCAGTACTTC | CASSLAGLAGEEQYF
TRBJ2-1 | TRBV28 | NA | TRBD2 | TGTGCCAGCAGTTCGAGAAGGACTAGCGGGAGCATAATAGGCGATGAGCAGTTCTTC | CASSSRRTSGSIIGDEQFF
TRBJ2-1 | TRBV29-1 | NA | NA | TGCAGCGTACCTAGTTCTTTCTCCTACAATGAGCAGTTCTTC | CSVPSSFSYNEQFF
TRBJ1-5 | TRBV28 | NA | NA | TGTGCCAGCAGTACTACCGGGGGAACTCAGCCCCAGCATTTT | CASSTTGGTQPQHF
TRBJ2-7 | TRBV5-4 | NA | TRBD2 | TGTGCCAGCAGCTTAAGACTAGCCTTTAACTACGAGCAGTACTTC | CASSLRLAFNYEQYF
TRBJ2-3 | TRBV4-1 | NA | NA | TGCGCCAGCAGCCAGCCGGGGAAAGCAGATACGCAGTATTTT | CASSQPGKADTQYF
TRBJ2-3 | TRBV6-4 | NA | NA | TGTGCCAGCCGACCGGGACCCCAAAGCACAGATACGCAGTATTTT | CASRPGPQSTDTQYF
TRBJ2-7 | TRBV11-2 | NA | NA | TGTGCCAGCAGCTTAGGGTCCTACGAGCAGTACTTC | CASSLGSYEQYF
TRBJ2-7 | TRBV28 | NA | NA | TGTGCCAGCAGTCCACAAGTTATCTACGAGCAGTACTTC | CASSPQVIYEQYF
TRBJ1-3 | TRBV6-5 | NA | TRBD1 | TGTGCCTCCAGTTACGACAGGGTGGGGTCTATATATTTT | CASSYDRVGSIYF
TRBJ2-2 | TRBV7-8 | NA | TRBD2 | TGTGCCAGCAGCCTTGGACTAGCGGGAGGATCGGGGGAGCTGTTTTTT | CASSLGLAGGSGELFF
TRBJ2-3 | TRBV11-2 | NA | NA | TGTGCCAGCAGCTTAGTCGTGGGAGGTATCACAGATACGCAGTATTTT | CASSLVVGGITDTQYF